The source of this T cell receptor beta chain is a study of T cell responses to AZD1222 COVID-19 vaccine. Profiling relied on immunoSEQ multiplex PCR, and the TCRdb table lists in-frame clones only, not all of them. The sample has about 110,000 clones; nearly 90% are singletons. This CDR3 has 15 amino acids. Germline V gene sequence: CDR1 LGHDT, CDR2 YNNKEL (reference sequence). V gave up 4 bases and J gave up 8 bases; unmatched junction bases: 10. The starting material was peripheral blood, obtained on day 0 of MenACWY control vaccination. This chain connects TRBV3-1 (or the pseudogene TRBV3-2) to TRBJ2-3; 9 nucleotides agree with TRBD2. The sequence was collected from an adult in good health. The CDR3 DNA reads TGTGCCAGCAGCCCCCGGGCTAGCGGGATTGGTACGCAGTATTTT. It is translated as CASSPRASGIGTQYF.